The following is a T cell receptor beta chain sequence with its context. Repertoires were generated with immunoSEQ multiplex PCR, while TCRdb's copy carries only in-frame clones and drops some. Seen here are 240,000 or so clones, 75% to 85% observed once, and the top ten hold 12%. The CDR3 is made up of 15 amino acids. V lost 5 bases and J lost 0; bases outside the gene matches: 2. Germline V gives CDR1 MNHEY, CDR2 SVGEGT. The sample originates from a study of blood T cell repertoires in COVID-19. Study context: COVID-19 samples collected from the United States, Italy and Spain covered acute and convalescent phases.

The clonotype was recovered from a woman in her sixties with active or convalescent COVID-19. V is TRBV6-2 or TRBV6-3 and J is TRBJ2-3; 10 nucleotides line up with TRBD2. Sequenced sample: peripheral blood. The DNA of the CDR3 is TGTGCCAGCAGTGCGACTAGCGGGAGCACAGATACGCAGTATTTT. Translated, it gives CASSATSGSTDTQYF.